The 31 T cell receptor beta chains reported below all come from one sample, sequenced in a study of siplizumab effects on memory and regulatory T cells. The repertoire was sequenced with immunoSEQ multiplex PCR; TCRdb's copy has only in-frame clones and lacks some. The data show about 100,000 clones, with 85% to 95% seen just once and about 1.2% held by the top ten. Sequenced material: non-Treg CD4+ T cells sorted from blood. These receptors all come from a human donor in good health.

The chain carries TRBV11-3 and TRBJ2-1; 10 bases match TRBD2. V dropped 6 bases and J dropped 8; count of bases not matched to a gene: 7. The CDR3 covers 14 residues. Germline CDR1 is SGHNT and CDR2 is YENEEA. The CDR3 loop is CASSSSGTSDEQFF. As DNA, the CDR3 is TGTGCCAGCAGTTCCTCCGGGACTAGCGATGAGCAGTTCTTC.

This chain connects TRBV9 to TRBJ2-5; D remains unclear. CDR3 length equals 15 residues. The V and J ends lost 1 base and 2 bases respectively, with 12 bases between them. CDR1 SGDLS and CDR2 YYNGEE come from the germline V gene. This chain's CDR3 is CASSVSPGPQETQYF. The CDR3, as DNA: TGTGCCAGCAGCGTATCTCCCGGGCCACAAGAGACCCAGTACTTC.

The chain carries TRBV10-3 and TRBJ2-2; no reliable D call. The CDR3 spans 13 residues. Trimming shortened V by 1 base and J by 3 bases, and 3 bases separated the two germline ends. Germline V gene lookup returns CDR1 ENHRY and CDR2 SYGVKD. CDR3 sequence reads: CAISELDTGELFF. The CDR3 coding sequence is TGTGCCATCAGTGAGTTGGACACCGGGGAGCTGTTTTTT.

The V gene is TRBV2, the J gene TRBJ1-5; no definite D call. Germline loops: CDR1 SNHLY, CDR2 FYNNEI. The CDR3 is made up of 15 amino acids. The V end was cut by 4 bases, the J end by 1 base, with 11 bases between. The CDR3 loop is CASSAQARSNQPQHF. For the CDR3, the DNA is TGTGCCAGCAGTGCGCAGGCAAGAAGCAATCAGCCCCAGCATTTT.

This sequence joins TRBV29-1 and TRBJ2-1; no clear D. V was clipped by 8 bases and J by 2 bases, with 7 bases between them. Germline-derived CDR1 and CDR2 are SQVTM and ANQGSEA. The length of the CDR3 is 11 residues. The DNA of the CDR3 is TGCAGCTACCGCCCCTACAATGAGCAGTTCTTC. Its protein product is CSYRPYNEQFF.

The V and J genes are TRBV6-5 and TRBJ1-5, with TRBD1 matching 11 bases. The germline V gene encodes CDR1 MNHEY and CDR2 SVGAGI. The CDR3 is made up of 15 amino acids. V shed 6 bases, J shed 6 bases, and the junction held 7 bases outside the gene matches. The CDR3 region is CASSAGQGVTQPQHF. CDR3 in DNA: TGTGCCAGCAGCGCGGGACAGGGGGTCACTCAGCCCCAGCATTTT.

The chain joins TRBV7-3 to TRBJ2-5, with 8 bases identical to TRBD2. The CDR3 extends over 15 amino acids. CDR1 is SGHTA and CDR2 is FQGTGA in the germline V gene. J gave up 5 bases and V 0 bases, and 5 bases lay outside the gene matches. CDR3 in DNA: TGTGCCAGCAGCTTAACGCCGGGAGGGGGGGAGACCCAGTACTTC. Translating gives CASSLTPGGGETQYF.

The V gene is TRBV28, the J gene TRBJ2-7; TRBD2 matches 12 bases. The CDR3 has 18 residues. The trim removed 7 bases at V and 5 bases at J, leaving 18 bases unmatched. Germline CDR1 and CDR2: MDHEN and SYDVKM. CDR3 protein: CASTSPSFGLAGRHEQYF. DNA for the CDR3: TGTGCCAGCACCTCTCCTTCATTCGGACTAGCGGGAAGGCACGAGCAGTACTTC.

The chain is built from TRBV19 and TRBJ1-1; 7 bases map to TRBD1. The ends lost 5 bases at V and 1 base at J; junction bases unmatched: 4. CDR3 length: 14 residues. Per germline, CDR1 LNHDA and CDR2 SQIVND (reference sequence). CDR3 amino acids: CASSEQGKNTEAFF. The CDR3 coding sequence is TGTGCCAGTAGTGAACAGGGGAAGAACACTGAAGCTTTCTTT.

Here the CDR3 reads CASRTGTSGVNEQFF. Here the CDR3 DNA reads TGTGCCAGCAGGACCGGGACTAGCGGGGTCAATGAGCAGTTCTTC. J is TRBJ2-1 and V is TRBV6-1; 13 bases match TRBD2. Trimming at V came to 6 bases and at J to 6 bases, leaving 5 bases not matched to a gene. Per germline, CDR1 MNHNS and CDR2 SASEGT. The CDR3 is 15 amino acids.

The V and J genes are TRBV6-1 and TRBJ2-2; no reliable D call. Trimming removed 4 bases at V and 5 bases at J, with 11 bases between. Germline CDR1 reads MNHNS; CDR2 reads SASEGT. This CDR3 comprises 14 residues. CDR3 sequence reads: CASSGLRGTGELFF. CDR3 coding DNA: TGTGCCAGCAGTGGTCTCCGCGGAACCGGGGAGCTGTTTTTT.

This rearrangement joins TRBV15 to TRBJ2-7; no clear D gene. Germline-derived CDR1 and CDR2 are LNHNV and YYDKDF (reference sequence). The CDR3 is 13 amino acids. Trimming removed 1 base at V and 2 bases at J, with 6 bases between. The DNA for the CDR3 is TGTGCCACCAGCAGAGGACCCACCTACGAGCAGTACTTC. The encoded protein is CATSRGPTYEQYF.

The rearrangement links TRBV27 to TRBJ1-1; 8 bases line up with TRBD1. Per germline, CDR1 MNHEY and CDR2 SMNVEV (reference sequence). The V segment lost 1 base and the J segment 2 bases; nucleotides outside the gene matches: 3. The CDR3 has 15 amino acids. The CDR3 loop reads CASSLLGQGNTEAFF. The CDR3 DNA sequence: TGTGCCAGCAGTTTATTAGGACAGGGTAACACTGAAGCTTTCTTT.

J is TRBJ2-7 and V is TRBV7-2, with 7 positions matching TRBD1. The CDR3 consists of 14 residues. The germline V gene has CDR1 SGHTA and CDR2 FQGNSA. With V trimmed by 4 bases and J by 3 bases, 6 bases remained unmatched. This chain's CDR3 is CASSSQGKIYEQYF. The CDR3 DNA reads as TGTGCCAGCAGCTCACAGGGGAAGATCTACGAGCAGTACTTC.

The chain carries TRBV10-3 and TRBJ2-1; D may be TRBD1 (6 bases). Germline CDR1 ENHRY, CDR2 SYGVKD. The V end was cut by 7 bases, the J end by 5 bases, with 12 bases between. The CDR3 loop spans 13 amino acids. The chain's CDR3 is CAINGTRNNEQFF. The CDR3 DNA is TGTGCCATCAATGGGACAAGGAACAATGAGCAGTTCTTC.

The CDR3: CASTPGTGSREQYF. The CDR3 DNA is TGTGCCAGCACTCCCGGGACAGGGTCTCGCGAGCAGTACTTC. This chain joins TRBV6-5 and TRBJ2-7, with TRBD1 matching 9 bases. Germline trimming cut 7 bases from V and 6 bases from J; bases unmatched to any gene: 10. The CDR3 is 14 amino acids. Per germline, CDR1 MNHEY and CDR2 SVGAGI.

This chain links TRBV28 with TRBJ2-1; 8 positions agree with TRBD1. Germline CDR1 reads MDHEN; CDR2 reads SYDVKM. Trimming cost V 8 bases and J 0 bases; bases outside gene matches: 3. This CDR3 region has 14 residues. CDR3 coding DNA: TGTGCCAGCGACAGGGGTACCTCCTACAATGAGCAGTTCTTC. Residues: CASDRGTSYNEQFF.

The chain joins TRBV5-4 to TRBJ2-3; 8 bases are a match to TRBD1. In germline, CDR1 is SGHNT, CDR2 YYREEE (reference sequence). This CDR3 comprises 14 residues. Trimming at V came to 3 bases and at J to 4 bases, leaving 4 bases not matched to a gene. CDR3 residues: CASSSGGGSDTQYF. The CDR3 region has the DNA TGTGCCAGCAGCTCAGGGGGCGGTTCAGATACGCAGTATTTT.

V is TRBV10-1 and J is TRBJ2-3; TRBD2 aligns across 9 bases. Germline V gene lookup returns CDR1 WNHNN and CDR2 SYGVQD (reference sequence). V lost 4 bases to trimming and J lost 4 bases; unmatched junction nucleotides: 9. This CDR3 is built from 16 residues. The CDR3 is CASSANLAGAPDTQYF. For the CDR3, the DNA is TGCGCCAGCAGTGCAAACTTAGCGGGAGCCCCAGATACGCAGTATTTT.

The chain employs TRBV19 and TRBJ2-1; 7 bases agree with TRBD2. This CDR3 contains 16 residues. Germline lookup yields CDR1 LNHDA and CDR2 SQIVND (reference sequence). J lost 0 bases, V lost 4 bases, and 6 bases had no gene match. In DNA form, the CDR3 reads TGTGCCAGTAGTAAGAGCGGGGCAACCTCCTACAATGAGCAGTTCTTC. Its protein is CASSKSGATSYNEQFF.

The chain is built from TRBV19 and TRBJ1-2, with TRBD1 matching over 7 bases. CDR1 and CDR2 from the germline V gene are LNHDA and SQIVND (reference sequence). The CDR3 runs 15 residues. Trimming took 7 bases from V and 4 from J; bases not matched to a gene: 12. CDR3 region: CASITSPGQPYGYTF. The CDR3 DNA reads TGTGCCAGTATAACCAGTCCGGGACAGCCCTATGGCTACACCTTC.

The chain uses TRBV6-6 and TRBJ1-1; 8 positions match TRBD1. The germline CDR1 and CDR2 sequences are MNHNY and SVGAGI (reference sequence). Trimming removed 9 bases from V and 1 base from J; junction bases left unmatched: 10. The CDR3 length is 15 residues. CDR3 nucleotides: TGTGCCAGTAGATATCAGGACAGGGAGAACACTGAAGCTTTCTTT. The encoded protein is CASRYQDRENTEAFF.

The V and J genes are TRBV18 and TRBJ2-5; no reliable D call. The CDR3 spans 14 residues. Trimming stripped 2 bases from V and 1 base from J, with 8 bases between. Germline loops: CDR1 KGHSH, CDR2 LQKENI. CDR3 loop: CASSPTPTQETQYF. Here the CDR3 DNA reads TGTGCCAGCTCACCAACACCGACCCAAGAGACCCAGTACTTC.

This clone turned up a few times. V gene TRBV7-6 combines with J gene TRBJ2-1; weak D call: TRBD2 (6 bases). The germline gives CDR1 SGHVS, CDR2 FNYEAQ. The CDR3 extends over 16 amino acids. Trimming pared 0 bases from V and 8 bases from J, leaving 17 bases between. This CDR3 reads CASSLALAVLSYEQFF. CDR3 bases: TGTGCCAGCAGCTTAGCATTAGCGGTTTTGAGTTATGAGCAGTTCTTC. The whole variable domain, filled in from reference TRBV7-6 and TRBJ2-1, reads GAGVSQSPRYKVTKRGQDVALRCDPISGHVSLYWYRQALGQGPEFLTYFNYEAQQDKSGLPNDRFSAERPEGSISTLTIQRTEQRDSAMYRCASSLALAVLSYEQFFGPGTRLTVL.

The chain has TRBV19 and TRBJ2-7; D gene ambiguous. Trimming shortened V by 4 bases and J by 2 bases, and 9 bases separated the two germline ends. Germline CDR1 and CDR2: LNHDA and SQIVND (reference sequence). This CDR3 is 13 amino acids long. Written as DNA, the CDR3 is TGTGCCAGTAGTACTACGACAACCTACGAGCAGTACTTC. This sequence encodes CASSTTTTYEQYF.

CDR3 in DNA: TGCGCCAGCAGCCAAGATCGCCATACAACTAATGAAAAACTGTTTTTT. Encoded protein: CASSQDRHTTNEKLFF. V and J are TRBV4-1 and TRBJ1-4; D is ambiguous. Germline CDR1 and CDR2: MGHRA and YSYEKL. The CDR3 totals 16 residues. V shed 0 bases and J shed 0 bases, with 8 bases lying between them.

This chain joins TRBV28 and TRBJ2-7; unclear D gene. The ends were cut back, 6 bases at V and 6 bases at J, with 15 bases in the middle. This CDR3 has 13 residues. In germline, CDR1 is MDHEN, CDR2 SYDVKM. Here the CDR3 DNA reads TGTGCCAGCAGAGCCCCCCTAGGTCTCGAGCAGTACTTC. As protein: CASRAPLGLEQYF.

This chain connects TRBV5-1 to TRBJ1-5; D ambiguous. V was trimmed by 0 bases and J by 0 bases, leaving 7 bases between them. The length of the CDR3 is 15 residues. The germline V gene encodes CDR1 SGHRS and CDR2 YFSETQ. CDR3 bases: TGCGCCAGCAGCTTGGGTGGAAATAGCAATCAGCCCCAGCATTTT. This translates into CASSLGGNSNQPQHF.

V usage is TRBV5-1 and J usage is TRBJ1-3, with a weak D call TRBD1 (6 bases). This CDR3 region has 15 residues. Between the trimmed V and J ends, which lost 0 bases and 4 bases, there was a span of 11 bases. The germline CDR1 and CDR2 sequences are SGHRS and YFSETQ. As DNA, the CDR3 is TGCGCCAGCAGCTTGGGCCCAGGGGACGGAAACACCATATATTTT. Its protein product is CASSLGPGDGNTIYF.

The CDR3 sequence: CASSRGAQETQYF. The CDR3 DNA follows: TGTGCCAGCAGCCGGGGGGCCCAAGAGACCCAGTACTTC. The chain links TRBV11-2 to TRBJ2-5; maybe TRBD2 (7 bases). CDR3 length: 13 amino acids. CDR1 and CDR2 from the germline V gene are SGHAT and FQNNGV. Trimming cost V 5 bases and J 1 base, with 8 bases left between them.

The V and J genes are TRBV6-1 and TRBJ2-7; D remains ambiguous. Trimming took 2 bases from V and 3 from J, leaving 17 bases between them. The CDR3 runs to 16 residues. Germline values: CDR1 MNHNS, CDR2 SASEGT. The CDR3 bases are TGTGCCAGCAGTGAATTTGAATCCCAGGTCCTCTACGAGCAGTACTTC. This encodes CASSEFESQVLYEQYF.